This T cell receptor (beta chain) was found in a study of CD8 T cells in Susac syndrome. Study-wide background: When blood was drawn, the patients with Susac syndrome were therapy-naive, on corticosteroids, or on intravenous immunoglobulin alone.

The table lists this clonotype with a count of one. The antigen remains unidentified. RNA totalling roughly 0.45 to 1 ug underwent reverse transcription with random hexamers. TCRdb redid the calling of the immunoSEQ multiplex PCR reads with MiXCR, one entry per CDR3 protein. The sample gives roughly 190,000 distinct CDR3 sequences, more than 85% of which show up once; about 0.09% is in the top ten. The germline V gene has CDR1 SEHNR and CDR2 FQNEAQ (reference sequence). V shed 3 bases, J shed 7 bases, and the junction held 5 bases outside the gene matches. This CDR3 spans 14 amino acids. Both CD4+ and CD8+ T cells were negatively isolated, and TEMRA cells underwent FACS enrichment. Findings of the study overall: CD4+ T cell repertoires in Susac syndrome exhibited no evidence of clonal expansion.

The source of this sequence is a human donor with Susac syndrome. Sequencing used CD4+ T cells from PBMCs. V gene TRBV7-9 combines with J gene TRBJ2-1, with 8 bases fitting TRBD2. The CDR3 here is CASSFSLADNEQFF. The CDR3 nucleotides are TGTGCCAGCAGCTTCTCACTAGCGGATAATGAGCAGTTCTTC.